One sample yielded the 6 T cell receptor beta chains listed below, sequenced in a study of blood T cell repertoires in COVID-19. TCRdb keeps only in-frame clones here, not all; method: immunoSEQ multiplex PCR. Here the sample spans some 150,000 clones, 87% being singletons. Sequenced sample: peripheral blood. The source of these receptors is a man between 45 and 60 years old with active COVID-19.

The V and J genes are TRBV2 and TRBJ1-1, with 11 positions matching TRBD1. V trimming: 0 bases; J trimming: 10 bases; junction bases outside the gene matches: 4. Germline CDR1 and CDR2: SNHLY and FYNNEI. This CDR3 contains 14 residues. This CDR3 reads CASSEADRGRGAFF. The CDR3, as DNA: TGTGCCAGCAGTGAAGCGGACAGGGGGCGAGGAGCTTTCTTT.

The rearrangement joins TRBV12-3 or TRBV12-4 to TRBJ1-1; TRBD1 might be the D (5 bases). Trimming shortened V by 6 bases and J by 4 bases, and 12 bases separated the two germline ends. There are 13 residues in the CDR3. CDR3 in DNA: TGTGCCAGCAGGTACGGGGGGGGCACTGAAGCTTTCTTT. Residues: CASRYGGGTEAFF.

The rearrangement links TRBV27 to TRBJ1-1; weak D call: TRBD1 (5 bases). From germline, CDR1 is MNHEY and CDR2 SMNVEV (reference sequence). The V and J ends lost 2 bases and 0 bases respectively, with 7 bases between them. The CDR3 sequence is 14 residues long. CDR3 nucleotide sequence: TGTGCCAGCAGTTTAGGGGGGATGAACACTGAAGCTTTCTTT. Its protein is CASSLGGMNTEAFF.

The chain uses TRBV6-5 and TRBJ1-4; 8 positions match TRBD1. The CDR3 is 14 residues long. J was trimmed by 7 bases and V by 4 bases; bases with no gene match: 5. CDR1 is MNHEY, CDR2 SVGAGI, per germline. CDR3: CASSSGQGSEKLFF. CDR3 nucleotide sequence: TGTGCCAGCAGTTCAGGACAGGGAAGTGAAAAACTGTTTTTT.

For the CDR3, the DNA is TGTGCCAGCAGCCTAGGCCGGACAGGGAAGCGAGGCTACACCTTC. It is translated as CASSLGRTGKRGYTF. The gene calls are TRBV27 and TRBJ1-2; 8 nucleotides align to TRBD1. V trimming: 6 bases; J trimming: 8 bases; junction bases outside the gene matches: 14. Germline CDR1 and CDR2: MNHEY and SMNVEV (reference sequence). The CDR3 has 15 residues.

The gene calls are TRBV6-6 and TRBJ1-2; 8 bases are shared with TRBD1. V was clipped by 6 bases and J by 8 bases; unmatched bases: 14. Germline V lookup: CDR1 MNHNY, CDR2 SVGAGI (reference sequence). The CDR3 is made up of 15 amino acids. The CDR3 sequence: CASSQSPGGRRGYTF. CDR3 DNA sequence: TGTGCCAGCAGCCAGTCGCCAGGGGGCAGGAGGGGCTACACCTTC.